One TCR beta chain is described in this entry. The target antigen is unknown. The data originate from a study of cytomegalovirus exposure and HLA in healthy donors. Germline CDR1 MGHRA, CDR2 YSYEKL. J lost 5 bases, V lost 3 bases, and 10 bases had no gene match. CDR3 size: 17 residues. The PCR used 60 Vbeta and 13 Jbeta primers. Measured with immunoSEQ multiplex PCR; TCRdb has only the in-frame clones, and not every one. The sample yields roughly 190,000 clones, roughly 83% seen once. Study outcomes and limitations: Analyses of presence/absence relied on an assumption of roughly uniform sequencing depth across donors. As was reported, the HLA-A and HLA-B alleles of most subjects were accurately predicted from TCR beta sequences.

The chain links TRBV4-1 to TRBJ2-3; TRBD2 matches at 11 bases. This sequence originates from a woman between 50 and 59 years old in good health and CMV-seronegative. Sample: PBMCs. CDR3 amino acids: CASSHRLAGTFGDTQYF. In nucleotides, the CDR3 is TGCGCCAGCAGCCACCGACTAGCGGGAACCTTCGGAGATACGCAGTATTTT.